This T cell receptor beta chain stems from a study of blood T cell repertoires in COVID-19. Trimming removed 3 bases from V and 11 bases from J, with 13 bases in between. The CDR3 is 12 residues long. The repertoire was sequenced with immunoSEQ multiplex PCR; TCRdb's copy has only in-frame clones and lacks some. The table shows about 150,000 clones, with 85% to 90% occurring only once. This TCR derives from a woman aged 45 to 65 with active or convalescent COVID-19. The V gene is TRBV12-3 or TRBV12-4, the J gene TRBJ1-1; D might be TRBD1 (5 bases). The sequenced material came from peripheral blood. CDR3 bases: TGTGCCAGCAGTTTCCGGGGGGTTGGCGCTTTCTTT. This sequence encodes CASSFRGVGAFF.